The rows below give T cell receptor beta chains drawn from one sample of a study of T cells in Graves' hyperthyroidism and ophthalmopathy. TCRdb redid the calling of the multiplex PCR reads with MiXCR, one entry per CDR3 protein. The table has roughly 580,000 distinct CDR3 sequences, 35% to 55% seen once. The sample was peripheral blood or thyroid tissue (not recorded which). The receptors derive from a woman between 18 and 29 years old with Graves' hyperthyroidism. Both conserved end residues are part of each CDR3. Fields, in order: CDR3 protein, D gene, clone size, V gene, J gene. D genes are given only for firm matches. Not all rows give a size; the values are once, few, many and, for expanded clones, a class.

CDR3aa: CASSGEGTGAPYEQYF
d_gene: TRBD1
abundance: .
v_gene: TRBV9
j_gene: TRBJ2-7

CDR3aa: CSATPSGAYEQYF
d_gene: TRBD2
abundance: many
v_gene: TRBV20-1
j_gene: TRBJ2-7

CDR3aa: CASSGQGVYEQYF
d_gene: TRBD1
abundance: .
v_gene: TRBV25-1
j_gene: TRBJ2-7

CDR3aa: CASTGRGAGDQPQHF
d_gene: .
abundance: .
v_gene: TRBV7-9
j_gene: TRBJ1-5

CDR3aa: CSARAVVGVGYGYTF
d_gene: .
abundance: few
v_gene: TRBV20-1
j_gene: TRBJ1-2

CDR3aa: CASHGPGESTDTQYF
d_gene: .
abundance: .
v_gene: TRBV7-9
j_gene: TRBJ2-3

CDR3aa: CASRLSLANYEQYF
d_gene: .
abundance: few
v_gene: TRBV12-3/TRBV12-4
j_gene: TRBJ2-7

CDR3aa: CASSQDSGATNEKLFF
d_gene: .
abundance: many
v_gene: TRBV7-9
j_gene: TRBJ1-4

CDR3aa: CATSEGQGGNTEAFF
d_gene: TRBD1
abundance: many
v_gene: TRBV24-1
j_gene: TRBJ1-1

CDR3aa: CATSDVGGYDQPQHF
d_gene: TRBD1
abundance: many
v_gene: TRBV24-1
j_gene: TRBJ1-5

CDR3aa: CASSLTGGDTGELFF
d_gene: TRBD1
abundance: few
v_gene: TRBV7-9
j_gene: TRBJ2-2

CDR3aa: CASSYRGRERQPQHF
d_gene: .
abundance: few
v_gene: TRBV7-3
j_gene: TRBJ1-5

CDR3aa: CSARWQTGYNEQYF
d_gene: .
abundance: .
v_gene: TRBV20-1
j_gene: TRBJ2-7

CDR3aa: CSASFQSSGNTIYF
d_gene: .
abundance: once
v_gene: TRBV20-1
j_gene: TRBJ1-3

CDR3aa: CASSLVAGEEYGYTF
d_gene: .
abundance: few
v_gene: TRBV7-8
j_gene: TRBJ1-2

CDR3aa: CSLGKTGSYEQYF
d_gene: .
abundance: .
v_gene: TRBV29-1
j_gene: TRBJ2-7

CDR3aa: CSAKKTVDQPQHF
d_gene: .
abundance: .
v_gene: TRBV20-1
j_gene: TRBJ1-5

CDR3aa: CASSEYRADTQYF
d_gene: .
abundance: few
v_gene: TRBV25-1
j_gene: TRBJ2-3

CDR3aa: CASSLTTGGNVLTF
d_gene: TRBD1
abundance: .
v_gene: TRBV19
j_gene: TRBJ2-6

CDR3aa: CASRQGQGPDTQYF
d_gene: TRBD1
abundance: .
v_gene: TRBV2
j_gene: TRBJ2-3

CDR3aa: CAISDRGNTEAFF
d_gene: TRBD1
abundance: many
v_gene: TRBV10-3
j_gene: TRBJ1-1

CDR3aa: CASSTPGAGNTIYF
d_gene: .
abundance: .
v_gene: TRBV7-9
j_gene: TRBJ1-3

CDR3aa: CASSLGRGLGNTIYF
d_gene: .
abundance: .
v_gene: TRBV7-3
j_gene: TRBJ1-3

CDR3aa: CSVGTNTGELFF
d_gene: .
abundance: many
v_gene: TRBV29-1
j_gene: TRBJ2-2

CDR3aa: CASSYSGEAFF
d_gene: .
abundance: .
v_gene: TRBV25-1
j_gene: TRBJ1-1

CDR3aa: CASSRSRGAYEQYF
d_gene: .
abundance: .
v_gene: TRBV25-1
j_gene: TRBJ2-7

CDR3aa: CASSWAHSNQPQHF
d_gene: .
abundance: .
v_gene: TRBV24-1
j_gene: TRBJ1-5

CDR3aa: CASGISGEQYF
d_gene: .
abundance: .
v_gene: TRBV11-1
j_gene: TRBJ2-7

CDR3aa: CAISEVQGEETQYF
d_gene: .
abundance: .
v_gene: TRBV10-3
j_gene: TRBJ2-5

CDR3aa: CRVRDSTGNTIYF
d_gene: TRBD1
abundance: .
v_gene: TRBV29-1
j_gene: TRBJ1-3

CDR3aa: CSVDGGASSYGYTF
d_gene: .
abundance: many
v_gene: TRBV29-1
j_gene: TRBJ1-2

CDR3aa: CASRNEAPLEQYF
d_gene: .
abundance: .
v_gene: TRBV5-1
j_gene: TRBJ2-7

CDR3aa: CATSEAGPQHF
d_gene: .
abundance: .
v_gene: TRBV24-1
j_gene: TRBJ1-5

CDR3aa: CASSGTGGAGSYEQYF
d_gene: TRBD1
abundance: few
v_gene: TRBV4-2
j_gene: TRBJ2-7

CDR3aa: CASSLVGTGETQYF
d_gene: TRBD1
abundance: many
v_gene: TRBV7-9
j_gene: TRBJ2-5